This T cell receptor (beta chain) was captured in a study of blood T cell repertoires in COVID-19. Study summary: In each case, the material was cDNA or gDNA derived from T cells, B-cell-depleted T cells, or PBMCs.

Profiling relied on immunoSEQ multiplex PCR, and the TCRdb table lists in-frame clones only, not all of them. In the table there are tens of thousands of clones, around four fifths of which are singletons. The CDR3 runs 11 residues. The germline CDR1 and CDR2 sequences are LGHNT and FRNRAP. The ends were cut back, 6 bases at V and 10 bases at J, with 12 bases in the middle. Sequencing input: peripheral blood. This sequence originates from a human donor in a cohort sampled during active COVID-19. The V gene is TRBV12-5, the J gene TRBJ1-1; tentative D call: TRBD1 (5 bases). CDR3 region: CASGLTGRAFF. In DNA, the CDR3 is TGTGCTAGTGGCCTTACAGGAAGAGCTTTCTTT. Filled out from reference TRBV12-5 and TRBJ1-1, the complete variable domain reads DARVTQTPRHKVTEMGQEVTMRCQPILGHNTVFWYRQTMMQGLELLAYFRNRAPLDDSGMPKDRFSAEMPDATLATLKIQPSEPRDSAVYFCASGLTGRAFFGQGTRLTVV.